Below are 8 T cell receptor beta chains sequenced from a single sample in a study of siplizumab effects on memory and regulatory T cells. Assay used: immunoSEQ multiplex PCR; TCRdb lists only in-frame clones, some missing. The data contain approximately 50,000 clones, about 93% of them singletons. Sequenced input: CD8+ T cells sorted from blood. The receptors here all came from a human donor in good health.

V is TRBV11-2 and J is TRBJ2-7; D uncertain. The length of the CDR3 is 16 residues. Germline assignment: CDR1 SGHAT and CDR2 FQNNGV. V lost 0 bases, J lost 2 bases, and 14 bases lay in between. The CDR3 sequence: CASSLDISRFTYEQYF. The CDR3 nucleotides are TGTGCCAGCAGCTTAGATATAAGTAGGTTCACCTACGAGCAGTACTTC.

This clone showed up just once. The rearrangement joins TRBV19 to TRBJ1-1; D is unresolved. Trimming removed 2 bases from V and 3 bases from J, with 10 bases in between. This CDR3 has 14 amino acids. Germline V gives CDR1 LNHDA, CDR2 SQIVND (reference sequence). CDR3 nucleotides: TGTGCCAGTAGTATACCCGGGGATGACACTGAAGCTTTCTTT. Translating it yields CASSIPGDDTEAFF. Looking up the rest from reference TRBV19 and TRBJ1-1 gives the full variable domain: DGGITQSPKYLFRKEGQNVTLSCEQNLNHDAMYWYRQDPGQGLRLIYYSQIVNDFQKGDIAEGYSVSREKKESFPLTVTSAQKNPTAFYLCASSIPGDDTEAFFGQGTRLTVV.

This chain connects TRBV27 to TRBJ2-2; 13 bases agree with TRBD2. This CDR3 contains 15 residues. The V gene end was trimmed by 6 bases and the J gene end by 5 bases; junction bases not matched to a gene: 3. Germline CDR1 and CDR2: MNHEY and SMNVEV (reference sequence). DNA of the CDR3: TGTGCCAGCAGCCCGACTAGCGGGGGGACCGGGGAGCTGTTTTTT. This translates into CASSPTSGGTGELFF.

The chain links TRBV15 to TRBJ2-5; D might be TRBD2 (6 bases). The CDR3 loop spans 15 amino acids. V dropped 0 bases and J dropped 5 bases, with 13 bases sitting between them. Germline V gene sequence: CDR1 LNHNV, CDR2 YYDKDF (reference sequence). CDR3 DNA sequence: TGTGCCACCAGCAGAGAGGGGGGACCCATCGAGACCCAGTACTTC. Encoded protein: CATSREGGPIETQYF.

V and J are TRBV27 and TRBJ2-1; D remains unclear. V shed 2 bases and J shed 2 bases, with 4 bases lying between them. The germline V gene has CDR1 MNHEY and CDR2 SMNVEV (reference sequence). The CDR3 extends over 13 amino acids. The CDR3 bases are TGTGCCAGCAGTTTAGTCCCCTACAATGAGCAGTTCTTC. Amino acids: CASSLVPYNEQFF.

CDR3 in amino acids: CASSTARQGVGEQFF. The CDR3, as DNA: TGTGCCAGCAGCACGGCCAGACAGGGGGTTGGGGAGCAGTTCTTC. The chain combines TRBV11-2 with TRBJ2-1; 9 nucleotides match TRBD1. This CDR3 spans 15 amino acids. Losses at the gene ends were 5 bases for V and 10 bases for J; bases not matched to a gene: 12. CDR1 and CDR2 (germline): SGHAT, FQNNGV.

The rearrangement joins TRBV27 to TRBJ2-5; D remains unclear. Trimming took off 3 bases at V and 4 bases at J, with 9 bases between the two ends. This CDR3 spans 13 amino acids. Germline V gene sequence: CDR1 MNHEY, CDR2 SMNVEV (reference sequence). The CDR3 coding sequence is TGTGCCAGCAGTTTTGTGGACGGAGAGACCCAGTACTTC. Its translation: CASSFVDGETQYF.

The genes are TRBV9 and TRBJ2-1, with TRBD2 as a possible D gene (6 bases). With 4 bases removed from V and 2 bases from J, the gap between germline ends came to 19 bases. The germline CDR1 and CDR2 sequences are SGDLS and YYNGEE. CDR3 length equals 17 residues. CDR3 region: CASSPRLVSSTYNEQFF. CDR3 DNA: TGTGCCAGCAGCCCCAGACTAGTTTCTAGCACCTACAATGAGCAGTTCTTC.